The T cell receptor (beta chain) under discussion was sequenced for a study of blood T cell dynamics during melanoma immunotherapy. Produced via immunoSEQ multiplex PCR; TCRdb's table is partial and in-frame only. The sample yields about 4,200 clones, nearly 98% seen once. General study findings and limits: Among sorted CD8+ subsets, immune-effector cells had the highest clonality and cell-free DNA similarity.

This clone came up once. The antigen is undetermined. This CDR3 region has 11 residues. V lost 6 bases and J 0 bases, leaving 3 bases between the germline ends. Germline V gene lookup returns CDR1 KGHSH and CDR2 LQKENI. Time point of the sample: pre-treatment baseline. V and J are TRBV18 and TRBJ2-7; D is ambiguous. The receptor comes from a human donor with melanoma. Sequencing was performed on effector memory CD8+ T cells from blood, taken from a patient treated with checkpoint blockade. The CDR3 protein is CASSDSYEQYF. CDR3 bases: TGTGCCAGCTCGGACTCCTACGAGCAGTACTTC.